Listed here are 27 T cell receptor beta chains from one sample, sequenced in a study of Ad26.COV2.S vaccination and SARS-CoV-2 variants. The treatment was: 15 to 20 received Ad26.COV2.S at low or high dose, single or two shots; about 5 received placebo; per-sample allocation not given. Sampling was done on day 63 after the first vaccine or placebo injection. Libraries were prepared by immunoSEQ multiplex PCR; TCRdb keeps only in-frame clonotypes and omits some of them. There are around 450,000 clones in the sample; approximately 89% occur only once, and 2% to 3% lies in the top ten. The sequenced sample was peripheral blood, obtained in a trial of Ad26.COV2.S vaccine versus placebo. These receptors were collected from a person between 18 and 65 years old who received the Ad26.COV2.S COVID-19 vaccine or a placebo.

The J gene is TRBJ2-5, the V gene TRBV29-1, with TRBD1 matching 7 bases. Germline CDR1 SQVTM, CDR2 ANQGSEA. V gave up 1 base and J gave up 1 base; unmatched junction bases: 3. The CDR3 runs 14 residues. CDR3 region: CSVEGWDSQETQYF. CDR3 coding DNA: TGCAGCGTTGAAGGCTGGGACAGCCAAGAGACCCAGTACTTC.

This clone was counted once. The chain is built from TRBV2 and TRBJ1-2, with 11 bases that match TRBD1. Germline V gene sequence: CDR1 SNHLY, CDR2 FYNNEI. The CDR3 extends over 14 amino acids. Germline trimming cut 7 bases from V and 8 bases from J; bases unmatched to any gene: 9. CDR3 region: CASTGQGASYGYTF. The DNA for the CDR3 is TGTGCCAGCACCGGACAGGGGGCGAGCTACGGCTACACCTTC.

This clone was found once. This sequence joins TRBV27 and TRBJ2-7; 15 bases line up with TRBD2. Trimming at V came to 6 bases and at J to 0 bases, leaving 3 bases not matched to a gene. CDR3 length: 16 amino acids. Germline assignment: CDR1 MNHEY and CDR2 SMNVEV (reference sequence). CDR3 DNA sequence: TGTGCCAGCAGGGGACTAGCGGGGGGACACTCCTACGAGCAGTACTTC. This gives the protein CASRGLAGGHSYEQYF.

This clone was observed a few times. At the DNA level, this CDR3 is encoded by other sequences in the same sample as well. The chain combines TRBV5-1 with TRBJ1-5; D unclear. This CDR3 is built from 14 residues. Trimming shortened V by 0 bases and J by 7 bases, and 11 bases separated the two germline ends. Germline V gene data show CDR1 as SGHRS and CDR2 as YFSETQ. The CDR3 DNA sequence: TGCGCCAGCAGCTTGGAAGGCCAAGGACAGCCCCAGCATTTT. This encodes CASSLEGQGQPQHF.

The rearrangement links TRBV5-1 to TRBJ1-1; TRBD1 aligns across 8 bases. The CDR3 totals 15 residues. CDR1 and CDR2 (germline): SGHRS, YFSETQ. V dropped 4 bases and J dropped 5; count of bases not matched to a gene: 10. The CDR3 nucleotides are TGCGCCAGCAGCGAGAGGGACAGGTTAGGGACTGAAGCTTTCTTT. Protein: CASSERDRLGTEAFF.

The DNA of the CDR3 is TGTGCCACCAGTAACTTTAGGGGAGCAAACAATGAGCAGTTCTTC. It translates to CATSNFRGANNEQFF. The chain couples TRBV24-1 to TRBJ2-1; the D call may be TRBD1 or TRBD2 (5 bases each). Germline CDR1 is KGHDR and CDR2 is SFDVKD. The V end lost 6 bases, the J end lost 5 bases, and 16 bases lay between the germline ends. This CDR3 has 15 amino acids.

The V call is TRBV5-4, the J call TRBJ1-6; 7 bases map to TRBD1. J lost 9 bases, V lost 1 base, and 7 bases had no gene match. The length of the CDR3 is 15 residues. Germline loops: CDR1 SGHNT, CDR2 YYREEE (reference sequence). CDR3 sequence (DNA): TGTGCCAGCAGCTTGAGGTCCAGGGGGACTTCACCCCTCCACTTT. Its protein is CASSLRSRGTSPLHF.

This rearrangement joins TRBV15 to TRBJ1-3; D is undetermined. This CDR3 has 13 residues. V was pared by 3 bases and J by 0 bases, with 3 bases between. Germline V CDR1 and CDR2: LNHNV, YYDKDF (reference sequence). CDR3 nucleotide sequence: TGTGCCACCAGCAGCAGCTCTGGAAACACCATATATTTT. Translated, it gives CATSSSSGNTIYF.

The chain couples TRBV6-6 to TRBJ2-1, with unresolved D. The CDR3 covers 14 residues. Germline-derived CDR1 and CDR2 are MNHNY and SVGAGI (reference sequence). V lost 7 bases, J lost 5 bases, and 15 bases lay in between. The CDR3 sequence: CASTAAFFDNEQFF. DNA for the CDR3: TGTGCCAGCACCGCTGCCTTTTTTGACAATGAGCAGTTCTTC.

This sequence joins TRBV28 and TRBJ2-3, with unresolved D. CDR3 length equals 15 residues. The V and J ends lost 6 bases and 3 bases respectively, with 16 bases between them. From germline, CDR1 is MDHEN and CDR2 SYDVKM. CDR3 protein: CASSFSTVTTDTQYF. Written as DNA, the CDR3 is TGTGCCAGCAGCTTTTCGACGGTCACAACAGATACGCAGTATTTT.

V is TRBV5-5 and J is TRBJ1-5; D is undetermined. The CDR3 is 15 residues long. Germline V CDR1 and CDR2: SGHKS, YYEKEE (reference sequence). Trimming shortened V by 2 bases and J by 4 bases, and 13 bases separated the two germline ends. CDR3 bases: TGTGCCAGCAGCTTCCTGGCGGGAGGGAATCAGCCCCAGCATTTT. As protein: CASSFLAGGNQPQHF. Full variable domain (outside the CDR3, taken from reference TRBV5-5 and TRBJ1-5): DAGVTQSPTHLIKTRGQQVTLRCSPISGHKSVSWYQQVLGQGPQFIFQYYEKEERGRGNFPDRFSARQFPNYSSELNVNALLLGDSALYLCASSFLAGGNQPQHFGDGTRLSIL.

This clone turned up a few times. The chain couples TRBV7-9 to TRBJ1-2; D gene unclear. Trimming took off 7 bases at V and 7 bases at J, with 13 bases between the two ends. The CDR3 is made up of 12 amino acids. The germline V gene encodes CDR1 SEHNR and CDR2 FQNEAQ (reference sequence). The DNA of the CDR3 is TGTGCCAGCACCCAAGAGAGTTCTGGCTACACCTTC. The encoded protein is CASTQESSGYTF.

The V gene is TRBV27, the J gene TRBJ1-4; weak D call: TRBD1 (5 bases). V was pared by 7 bases and J by 3 bases, with 18 bases between. Germline values: CDR1 MNHEY, CDR2 SMNVEV (reference sequence). CDR3 length: 16 residues. The CDR3 nucleotides are TGTGCCAGCACCTACACTCAGGGTATGGCTAATGAAAAACTGTTTTTT. Translation: CASTYTQGMANEKLFF.

This clone was picked up one time. The genes are TRBV30 and TRBJ1-2; no definite D call. CDR1 and CDR2 from the germline V gene are GTSNPN and SVGIG (reference sequence). V shed 0 bases and J shed 5 bases, with 19 bases lying between them. The CDR3 is made up of 16 amino acids. This CDR3 is CAWSVGSSPSSYGYTF. CDR3 in DNA: TGTGCCTGGAGTGTTGGTAGTTCCCCCTCCTCTTATGGCTACACCTTC.

The chain combines TRBV7-2 with TRBJ1-4; 7 bases match TRBD1. The CDR3 contains 15 residues. Trimming cost V 5 bases and J 10 bases; bases outside gene matches: 13. The V gene's germline CDR1 is SGHTA and CDR2 FQGNSA. The CDR3 spells CASSITGTASGKLFF. The CDR3 DNA sequence: TGTGCCAGCAGCATCACCGGGACAGCGTCGGGAAAACTGTTTTTT.

This chain joins TRBV24-1 and TRBJ2-3, with 9 bases aligning to TRBD2. CDR3 length equals 17 residues. J was trimmed by 6 bases and V by 7 bases; bases with no gene match: 16. Germline V gene lookup returns CDR1 KGHDR and CDR2 SFDVKD. In DNA form, the CDR3 reads TGTGCCACCAGCCCTGGGCCACTAGCGGGTCTTATGGATACGCAGTATTTT. It is translated as CATSPGPLAGLMDTQYF.

The genes are TRBV27 and TRBJ2-1, with D possibly matching TRBD1 (5 bases). Trimming removed 6 bases at V and 4 bases at J, with 10 bases between. CDR1 MNHEY and CDR2 SMNVEV come from the germline V gene (reference sequence). The CDR3 covers 13 residues. The CDR3 loop is CASRPTAYNEQFF. The CDR3 DNA follows: TGTGCCAGCAGACCGACAGCTTACAATGAGCAGTTCTTC.

This chain links TRBV9 with TRBJ2-5, with 9 nucleotides matching TRBD2. Germline V CDR1 and CDR2: SGDLS, YYNGEE. With V trimmed by 1 base and J by 2 bases, 3 bases remained unmatched. The CDR3 extends over 15 amino acids. The CDR3 bases are TGTGCCAGCAGCGTACAAGCGGGGGGACAAGAGACCCAGTACTTC. Translated, it gives CASSVQAGGQETQYF.

This rearrangement joins TRBV7-6 to TRBJ2-1; D remains ambiguous. Germline assignment: CDR1 SGHVS and CDR2 FNYEAQ. V lost 3 bases and J 3 bases, leaving 12 bases between the germline ends. The CDR3 runs 15 residues. The CDR3 protein is CASSLGYFNYNEQFF. As DNA, the CDR3 is TGTGCCAGCAGCTTGGGATATTTTAACTACAATGAGCAGTTCTTC.

The chain recombines TRBV25-1 with TRBJ2-1; 9 nucleotides align to TRBD2. V lost 3 bases and J lost 5; bases outside the gene matches: 8. The CDR3 runs to 16 residues. Germline V gives CDR1 MGHDK, CDR2 SYGVNS. The DNA of the CDR3 is TGTGCCAGCAGTGAGAATTGGCTAGCGGGACACAATGAGCAGTTCTTC. As protein: CASSENWLAGHNEQFF. The full variable domain, its missing parts supplied by reference TRBV25-1 and TRBJ2-1, is EADIYQTPRYLVIGTGKKITLECSQTMGHDKMYWYQQDPGMELHLIHYSYGVNSTEKGDLSSESTVSRIRTEHFPLTLESARPSHTSQYLCASSENWLAGHNEQFFGPGTRLTVL.

The table lists this clone with a count of one. The V call is TRBV19, the J call TRBJ1-5; 7 bases line up with TRBD1. Germline V gene lookup returns CDR1 LNHDA and CDR2 SQIVND (reference sequence). The CDR3 is 14 residues long. J gave up 7 bases and V 7 bases, and 10 bases lay outside the gene matches. CDR3 coding DNA: TGTGCCAGTACCAACAGGGGCGGTGGACAGCCCCAGCATTTT. Translation gives CASTNRGGGQPQHF.

The J gene is TRBJ1-1, the V gene TRBV24-1, with TRBD1 as a possible D gene (5 bases). Trimming stripped 2 bases from V and 3 bases from J, with 12 bases between. Per germline, CDR1 KGHDR and CDR2 SFDVKD. CDR3 length: 15 amino acids. Here the CDR3 reads CATSDSRLGDTEAFF. The DNA for the CDR3 is TGTGCCACCAGTGATTCCCGACTGGGGGACACTGAAGCTTTCTTT.

This clone was seen just once. The V call is TRBV2, the J call TRBJ2-1, with D perhaps matching TRBD2 (5 bases). The germline V gene encodes CDR1 SNHLY and CDR2 FYNNEI. Trimming shortened V by 2 bases and J by 9 bases, and 14 bases separated the two germline ends. This CDR3 is built from 14 residues. Here the CDR3 reads CASSEWEKGIEQFF. Written as DNA, the CDR3 is TGTGCCAGCAGTGAATGGGAGAAGGGAATTGAGCAGTTCTTC.

The chain uses TRBV7-2 and TRBJ1-6, with a possible D match to TRBD1 (6 bases). The CDR3 totals 16 residues. With 0 bases removed from V and 1 base from J, the gap between germline ends came to 7 bases. The V gene's germline CDR1 is SGHTA and CDR2 FQGNSA. The CDR3 sequence: CASSLARGSYNSPLHF. For the CDR3, the DNA is TGTGCCAGCAGCTTAGCAAGGGGGTCCTATAATTCACCCCTCCACTTT.

The chain links TRBV24-1 to TRBJ2-7, with 7 nucleotides matching TRBD1. Germline CDR1 and CDR2: KGHDR and SFDVKD. V lost 4 bases to trimming and J lost 1 base; unmatched junction nucleotides: 15. There are 18 residues in the CDR3. CDR3 in DNA: TGTGCCACCAGTGACCCGGGACAGAGACCGAATTCATCCTACGAGCAGTACGTC. It is translated as CATSDPGQRPNSSYEQYV.

This clone was counted a few times. This chain connects TRBV5-4 to TRBJ2-6; no clear D. Per germline, CDR1 SGHNT and CDR2 YYREEE (reference sequence). Trimming cost V 1 base and J 0 bases, with 5 bases left between them. The CDR3 loop spans 15 amino acids. CDR3 in amino acids: CASSLMSSGANVLTF. CDR3 bases: TGTGCCAGCAGCTTGATGTCCTCTGGGGCCAACGTCCTGACTTTC.

This chain uses TRBV7-8 with TRBJ2-2; a weak D match, TRBD2 (6 bases). This CDR3 has 15 residues. Deletions cut 3 bases from V and 4 bases from J, with 12 bases between. CDR1 and CDR2 (germline): SGHVS, FQNEAQ. CDR3 bases: TGTGCCAGCAGCTTCGCCGGAGGGTTCACCGGGGAGCTGTTTTTT. It yields the protein CASSFAGGFTGELFF.